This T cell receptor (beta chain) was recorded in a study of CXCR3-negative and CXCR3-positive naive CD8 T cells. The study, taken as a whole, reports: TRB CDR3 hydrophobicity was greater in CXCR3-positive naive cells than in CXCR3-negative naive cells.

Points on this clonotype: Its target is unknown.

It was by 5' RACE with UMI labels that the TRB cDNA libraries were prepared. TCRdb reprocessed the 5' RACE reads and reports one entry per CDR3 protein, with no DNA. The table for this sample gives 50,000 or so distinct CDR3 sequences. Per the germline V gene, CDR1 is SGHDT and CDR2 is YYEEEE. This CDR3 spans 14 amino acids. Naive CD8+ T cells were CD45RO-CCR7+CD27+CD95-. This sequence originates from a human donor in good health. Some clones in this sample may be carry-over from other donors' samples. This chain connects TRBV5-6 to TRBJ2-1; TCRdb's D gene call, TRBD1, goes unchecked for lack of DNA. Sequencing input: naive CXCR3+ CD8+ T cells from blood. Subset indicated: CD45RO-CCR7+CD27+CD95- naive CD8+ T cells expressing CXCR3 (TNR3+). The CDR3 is CASSLGTVYNEQFF.